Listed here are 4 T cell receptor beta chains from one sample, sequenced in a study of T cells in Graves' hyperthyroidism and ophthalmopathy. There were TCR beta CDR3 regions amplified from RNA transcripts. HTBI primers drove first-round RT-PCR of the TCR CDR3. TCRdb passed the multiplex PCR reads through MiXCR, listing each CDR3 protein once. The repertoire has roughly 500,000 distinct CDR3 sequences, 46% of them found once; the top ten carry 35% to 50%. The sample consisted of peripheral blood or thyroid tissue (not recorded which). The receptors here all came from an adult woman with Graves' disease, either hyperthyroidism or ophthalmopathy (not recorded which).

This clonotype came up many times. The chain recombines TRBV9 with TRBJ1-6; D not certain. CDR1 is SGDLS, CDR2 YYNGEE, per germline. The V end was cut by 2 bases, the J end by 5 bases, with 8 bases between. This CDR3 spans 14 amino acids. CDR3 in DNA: TGTGCCAGCAGCGTCACAGACGATAATTCACCCCTCCACTTT. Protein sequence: CASSVTDDNSPLHF.

This CDR3 reads CASTGQGGRQPQHF. Here the CDR3 DNA reads TGTGCCAGTACCGGACAGGGCGGCCGCCAGCCCCAGCATTTT. This rearrangement joins TRBV19 to TRBJ1-5; the match to TRBD1 covers 8 bases. V gave up 7 bases and J gave up 7 bases; unmatched junction bases: 9. CDR3 length: 14 amino acids. Germline CDR1 is LNHDA and CDR2 is SQIVND (reference sequence). Full variable domain (missing parts from reference TRBV19 and TRBJ1-5): DGGITQSPKYLFRKEGQNVTLSCEQNLNHDAMYWYRQDPGQGLRLIYYSQIVNDFQKGDIAEGYSVSREKKESFPLTVTSAQKNPTAFYLCASTGQGGRQPQHFGDGTRLSIL.

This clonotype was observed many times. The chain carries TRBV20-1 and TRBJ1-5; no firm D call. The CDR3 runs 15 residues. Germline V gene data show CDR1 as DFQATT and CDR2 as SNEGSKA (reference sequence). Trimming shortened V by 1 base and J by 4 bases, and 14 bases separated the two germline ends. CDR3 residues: CSARGPGSNNQPQHF. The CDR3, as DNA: TGCAGTGCTAGAGGGCCAGGTTCCAATAATCAGCCCCAGCATTTT.

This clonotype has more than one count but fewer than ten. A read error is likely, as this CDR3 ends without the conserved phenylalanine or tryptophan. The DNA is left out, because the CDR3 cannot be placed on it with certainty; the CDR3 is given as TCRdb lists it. The CDR3 region is CAISDVGL. The gene calls are TRBV10-3 and TRBJ1-4. The CDR3 numbers 8 amino acids, ends counted. Germline CDR1 reads ENHRY; CDR2 reads SYGVKD.